The 25 T cell receptor beta chains presented below share a single source sample, sequenced in a study of blood T cell repertoires in COVID-19. Method: immunoSEQ multiplex PCR; TCRdb's copy keeps in-frame clones and lacks some. Of fewer than 300,000 clones listed, 80% to 85% are singletons. Source material: peripheral blood. These receptor sequences come from a woman between 55 and 75 years old with active or convalescent COVID-19.

The chain couples TRBV30 to TRBJ1-5; D uncertain. CDR1 and CDR2 (germline): GTSNPN, SVGIG (reference sequence). V gave up 2 bases and J gave up 5 bases, with 10 bases separating them. The length of the CDR3 is 13 residues. CDR3 region: CAWSPRGYQPQHF. The CDR3 region has the DNA TGTGCCTGGAGTCCGCGGGGTTATCAGCCCCAGCATTTT.

The rearrangement uses TRBV30 and TRBJ2-4; the D is unclear. CDR1 is GTSNPN, CDR2 SVGIG, per germline (reference sequence). The V end lost 2 bases, the J end lost 6 bases, and 5 bases lay between the germline ends. The CDR3 runs to 11 residues. The CDR3 nucleotides read TGTGCCTGGAGTCACACAAACATTCAGTACTTC. This translates into CAWSHTNIQYF.

The chain combines TRBV3-1 (or the pseudogene TRBV3-2) with TRBJ1-5; D gene ambiguous. The germline V gene has CDR1 LGHDT and CDR2 YNNKEL (reference sequence). The CDR3 is 13 residues long. The germline V and J ends were trimmed by 0 bases and 7 bases, with 7 bases remaining between them. The CDR3 spells CASSQDRLQPQHF. The CDR3 DNA reads as TGTGCCAGCAGCCAAGACAGGTTACAGCCCCAGCATTTT.

This clone was observed a handful of times. The rearrangement joins TRBV6-5 to TRBJ2-5; 10 bases are shared with TRBD2. The CDR3 is 15 amino acids. Germline lookup yields CDR1 MNHEY and CDR2 SVGAGI. Trimming took 7 bases from V and 4 from J; bases not matched to a gene: 9. Here the CDR3 reads CASNFVAGGGETQYF. In nucleotides, the CDR3 is TGTGCCAGCAATTTCGTAGCGGGGGGCGGAGAGACCCAGTACTTC.

The chain carries TRBV4-2 and TRBJ2-7; 7 bases are a match to TRBD1. The CDR3 has 16 residues. Germline CDR1 LGHNA, CDR2 YNFKEQ. With V trimmed by 4 bases and J by 0 bases, 9 bases remained unmatched. CDR3 sequence reads: CASSPVDRTSSYEQYF. CDR3 bases: TGTGCCAGCAGCCCAGTGGACAGGACGAGCTCCTACGAGCAGTACTTC.

The chain recombines TRBV4-1 with TRBJ2-5; 7 positions match TRBD2. With 4 bases clipped from V and 4 bases from J, the junction kept 15 bases outside the gene matches. The germline CDR1 and CDR2 sequences are MGHRA and YSYEKL. The CDR3 loop spans 17 amino acids. The CDR3 DNA reads as TGCGCCAGCAGCCCCGGGGGGAGGTTTACTGTCATAGAGACCCAGTACTTC. Translated, it gives CASSPGGRFTVIETQYF.

The V gene is TRBV6-2 or TRBV6-3, the J gene TRBJ1-1, with a possible D match to TRBD1 (5 bases). Germline V CDR1 and CDR2: MNHEY, SVGEGT. The CDR3 consists of 16 residues. The V gene lost 4 bases and the J gene lost 5 bases, with 20 bases spanning the gap. The CDR3 DNA sequence: TGTGCCAGCAGTTTCCTACCCCGGGGGGGGGATACTGAAGCTTTCTTT. Translation: CASSFLPRGGDTEAFF.

The V call is TRBV14, the J call TRBJ2-1; 9 nucleotides align to TRBD1. The CDR3 is made up of 17 amino acids. The V segment lost 1 base and the J segment 5 bases; nucleotides outside the gene matches: 9. In germline, CDR1 is SGHDN, CDR2 FVKESK. CDR3: CASSQVIRTGDNNEQFF. Here the CDR3 DNA reads TGTGCCAGCAGCCAAGTAATAAGGACAGGGGACAACAATGAGCAGTTCTTC.

J is TRBJ2-7 and V is TRBV7-9; D might be TRBD1 (6 bases). The V and J ends lost 11 bases and 4 bases respectively, with 15 bases between them. This CDR3 is built from 12 residues. Germline lookup yields CDR1 SEHNR and CDR2 FQNEAQ (reference sequence). The DNA of the CDR3 is TGTGCCTTCAGGGGTGACGGATACGAGCAGTACTTC. Its translation is CAFRGDGYEQYF.

This sequence joins TRBV4-1 and TRBJ1-1; D perhaps matches TRBD1 (6 bases). V gave up 4 bases and J gave up 6 bases, with 15 bases separating them. The length of the CDR3 is 14 residues. Germline V gene lookup returns CDR1 MGHRA and CDR2 YSYEKL. Here the CDR3 DNA reads TGCGCCAGCAGCCGCACCCAGGGGTTCGCTGAAGCTTTCTTT. Encoded protein: CASSRTQGFAEAFF.

V is TRBV6-5 and J is TRBJ1-2; maybe TRBD1 (5 bases). This CDR3 has 16 amino acids. Per germline, CDR1 MNHEY and CDR2 SVGAGI. Trimming took off 2 bases at V and 0 bases at J, with 13 bases between the two ends. The chain's CDR3 is CASSYHGGGPNYGYTF. CDR3 sequence (DNA): TGTGCCAGCAGTTACCATGGGGGGGGTCCTAACTATGGCTACACCTTC.

This chain uses TRBV29-1 with TRBJ2-1; no firm D call. There are 11 residues in the CDR3. CDR1 is SQVTM, CDR2 ANQGSEA, per germline. V was clipped by 3 bases and J by 9 bases, with 9 bases between them. The CDR3 is CSVDHLSEQFF. The DNA of the CDR3 is TGCAGCGTTGATCATCTGAGTGAGCAGTTCTTC.

This chain uses TRBV6-2 or TRBV6-3 with TRBJ2-3, with TRBD2 identical over 9 bases. Looked up from germline, CDR1 is MNHEY and CDR2 is SVGEGT. Trimming removed 0 bases from V and 1 base from J; junction bases left unmatched: 5. CDR3 length equals 17 residues. The CDR3 protein is CASSYSILAGRTDTQYF. CDR3 bases: TGTGCCAGCAGTTACTCGATTCTAGCGGGGCGCACAGATACGCAGTATTTT.

The chain recombines TRBV30 with TRBJ2-3; 9 bases agree with TRBD2. V lost 2 bases, J lost 1 base, and 4 bases stayed unmatched. Germline assignment: CDR1 GTSNPN and CDR2 SVGIG (reference sequence). The CDR3 is made up of 15 amino acids. For the CDR3, the DNA is TGTGCCTGGAGTAGGCTAGCGGGGCGCACAGATACGCAGTATTTT. This encodes CAWSRLAGRTDTQYF.

The genes are TRBV21-1 and TRBJ1-1; the table's D call, TRBD1, was not checked against the DNA. TRBV21-1 is annotated as a pseudogene. The CDR3 consists of 19 residues. CDR3 in amino acids: CASSKAGQGLGLTYTEAFF. The CDR3 DNA follows: TGTGCCAGCAGCAAAGCGGGACAGGGACTGGGGCTGACGTACACTGAAGCTTTCTTT.

The chain couples TRBV9 to TRBJ2-3; D is uncertain. With 4 bases removed from V and 3 bases from J, the gap between germline ends came to 12 bases. The CDR3 runs 14 residues. Germline V gene data show CDR1 as SGDLS and CDR2 as YYNGEE. In DNA form, the CDR3 reads TGTGCCAGCAGCCCCACGTGGGCTACAGATACGCAGTATTTT. Its translation: CASSPTWATDTQYF.

The chain carries TRBV19 and TRBJ2-3; possible D gene TRBD2, 6 bases. Germline V gene lookup returns CDR1 LNHDA and CDR2 SQIVND (reference sequence). The CDR3 contains 15 residues. Trimming left V 9 bases short and J 2 bases short, with 18 bases between. CDR3 bases: TGTGCCAGCAGCGCGGGGCGCCTTCCCACAGATACGCAGTATTTT. Its translation: CASSAGRLPTDTQYF.

The gene calls are TRBV7-9 and TRBJ2-1; TRBD1 aligns across 9 bases. CDR1 is SEHNR and CDR2 is FQNEAQ in the germline V gene (reference sequence). V dropped 6 bases and J dropped 5; count of bases not matched to a gene: 5. The CDR3 extends over 14 amino acids. The CDR3 is CASSPGQGNNEQFF. CDR3 sequence (DNA): TGTGCCAGCAGTCCTGGACAGGGGAACAATGAGCAGTTCTTC.

The V and J genes are TRBV5-1 and TRBJ2-1; 8 bases are shared with TRBD2. J was trimmed by 0 bases and V by 4 bases; bases with no gene match: 18. The CDR3 spans 20 residues. Germline values: CDR1 SGHRS, CDR2 YFSETQ. The CDR3 region has the DNA TGCGCCAGCAGCCTAATCGCGATAGCGGGGTCCCGAAGCTCCTACAATGAGCAGTTCTTC. This gives the protein CASSLIAIAGSRSSYNEQFF.

A single count supports this clone. The chain links TRBV19 to TRBJ2-1; the match to TRBD2 covers 12 bases. This CDR3 comprises 19 residues. In germline, CDR1 is LNHDA, CDR2 SQIVND (reference sequence). J lost 4 bases, V lost 4 bases, and 14 bases had no gene match. CDR3 region: CASSNLAGGQVWLYNEQFF. The CDR3 region has the DNA TGTGCCAGTAGTAACCTAGCGGGGGGGCAAGTCTGGCTTTACAATGAGCAGTTCTTC.

The DNA of the CDR3 is TGTGCCTGGAGGCGGTGGAGCTACGAGCAGTACTTC. The encoded protein is CAWRRWSYEQYF. The chain couples TRBV30 to TRBJ2-7; no definite D call. With 3 bases removed from V and 3 bases from J, the gap between germline ends came to 9 bases. The germline V gene has CDR1 GTSNPN and CDR2 SVGIG (reference sequence). CDR3 length equals 12 residues. Drawing the rest from reference TRBV30 and TRBJ2-7, the complete variable domain is SQTIHQWPATLVQPVGSPLSLECTVEGTSNPNLYWYRQAAGRGLQLLFYSVGIGQISSEVPQNLSASRPQDRQFILSSKKLLLSDSGFYLCAWRRWSYEQYFGPGTRLTVT.

The chain carries TRBV2 and TRBJ1-1, with TRBD1 matching over 10 bases. Germline loops: CDR1 SNHLY, CDR2 FYNNEI. The length of the CDR3 is 16 residues. Trimming removed 6 bases from V and 5 bases from J; junction bases left unmatched: 12. CDR3: CASRVDRGQGKTEAFF. The DNA of the CDR3 is TGTGCCAGCAGGGTCGACAGGGGGCAGGGTAAGACTGAAGCTTTCTTT.

CDR3 loop: CASSYDAGQGPPEAFF. The CDR3 DNA reads TGTGCCAGCAGTTACGACGCGGGACAGGGCCCTCCTGAAGCTTTCTTT. V usage is TRBV6-6 and J usage is TRBJ1-1; 9 nucleotides agree with TRBD1. This CDR3 has 16 residues. Trimming took 2 bases from V and 6 from J; bases not matched to a gene: 10. Germline CDR1 is MNHNY and CDR2 is SVGAGI (reference sequence).

The chain links TRBV7-8 to TRBJ1-6; TRBD1 matches at 7 bases. The J segment lost 6 bases and the V segment lost 5 bases, leaving 10 bases of the junction unmatched. From germline, CDR1 is SGHVS and CDR2 FQNEAQ. The CDR3 is 16 residues long. The CDR3 spells CASSQLGDSSNSPLHF. DNA for the CDR3: TGTGCCAGCAGCCAACTCGGGGACAGCTCTAATTCACCCCTCCACTTT.

This chain links TRBV6-2 or TRBV6-3 with TRBJ2-1, with TRBD1 identical over 9 bases. CDR3 length: 15 amino acids. With V trimmed by 5 bases and J by 6 bases, 8 bases remained unmatched. Germline CDR1 and CDR2: MNHEY and SVGEGT. The CDR3 region is CASSQQGAAPNEQFF. CDR3 bases: TGTGCCAGCAGTCAACAGGGGGCGGCCCCCAATGAGCAGTTCTTC.